Sequencing of this T cell receptor (beta chain) was carried out in a study of regulatory T cells in long-lasting Graves disease. The TCR beta library used iRepertoire HTBI primers with Arm-PCR amplification of CDR3. TCRdb called the multiplex PCR reads again in MiXCR, with one record for every CDR3 protein. Here the sample spans 300,000 to 400,000 distinct CDR3 sequences, around 20% being singletons. The time point was: persistent/refractory GD, antithyroid drugs over 5 years with positive TRAb. Generation of the TCR library employed RNA extracted from PBMCs. This clonotype appeared many times. Germline V gene lookup returns CDR1 MNHNS and CDR2 SASEGT. Trimming left V 7 bases short and J 0 bases short, with 10 bases between. The CDR3 runs 13 residues.

The source of this sequence is a female donor with Graves disease. V and J are TRBV6-1 and TRBJ2-7; possible D gene TRBD1, 5 bases. Source: peripheral blood mononuclear cells (PBMCs), taken when the disease was refractory, from a patient treated with antithyroid drugs. The CDR3 sequence: CASTRTSSYEQYF. The CDR3 DNA reads as TGTGCCAGCACCCGGACAAGCTCCTACGAGCAGTACTTC.